Listed below are T cell receptor beta chains from one sample, sequenced in a study of blood T cell repertoires in COVID-19. TCRdb's copy holds only in-frame clones and misses some; the assay was immunoSEQ multiplex PCR. The sample has 200,000 to 300,000 clones, roughly nine tenths seen once. Sequences were obtained from peripheral blood. These receptors all come from a man in his fifties or sixties with acute or convalescent COVID-19. Each CDR3 is given without its conserved first and last residue.

V: TRBV6-2/TRBV6-3; CDR3: ASSYRRPGSYNEKLF
V: TRBV2; CDR3: ASRADREYQPQH
V: TRBV28; CDR3: ASSTDRGSYEQY
V: TRBV27; CDR3: ASSLRRPGTSGSYEQY
V: TRBV11-3; CDR3: ASSRQGTLSYEQY
V: TRBV5-6; CDR3: ASSYPGQATYNEQF
V: TRBV3-1/TRBV3-2; CDR3: ASSQDRGFGYT
V: TRBV5-5; CDR3: ASSSGTGGVNEKLF
V: TRBV30; CDR3: AWSRREYYEQY
V: TRBV7-2; CDR3: ASSLAGGNGQPQH
V: TRBV11-2; CDR3: ASSFLGLGGDTQY
V: TRBV19; CDR3: ASSTPTEYTGELF
V: TRBV5-1; CDR3: ASSFGQPTNTEAF
V: TRBV20-1; CDR3: SALGEEKQF
V: TRBV11-1; CDR3: ASSSRDREARYEQY
V: TRBV4-3; CDR3: ASSQGLATDTQY
V: TRBV6-5; CDR3: ASSRGSGANVLT
V: TRBV28; CDR3: ASGNSFGYT
V: TRBV7-8; CDR3: ASSLAGGGLVPLEQY
V: TRBV5-1; CDR3: ASSPLSNKQGDADTQY
V: TRBV5-1; CDR3: ASSLTGGESGYT
V: TRBV7-3; CDR3: ASSSPVGLAYNEQF
V: TRBV9; CDR3: ASSLNRDRGYGYT
V: TRBV28; CDR3: ASTFPHGTRLLNEQF
V: TRBV9; CDR3: ASSVGQPNAGEQF
V: TRBV10-1; CDR3: ASSEGTRTYNEQF
V: TRBV11-2; CDR3: ASSGLAGGPSNEQF
V: TRBV6-1; CDR3: ASSERGLNTEAF
V: TRBV11-3; CDR3: ASSGRDSAKQF
V: TRBV9; CDR3: ASSFRDRVFYEQF
V: TRBV5-1; CDR3: ASSLGRQGARSEAF
V: TRBV6-2/TRBV6-3; CDR3: ASSQQREVNEQY
V: TRBV6-5; CDR3: AGGRHNEQF